The sequence of this TCR beta chain was determined in a study of Tregs in tolerant kidney transplant recipients (dated by TCRdb to between 2018 and 2021). Study-level background: For bulk CFSE mixed lymphocyte reactions, CFSE-labeled recipient PBMCs were cocultured for 6 days with irradiated donor PBMCs and were then stained for CD3/CD4/CD8 and FACS-sorted. The study applied TCRbeta sequencing to find donor-specific regulatory T cells before combined kidney and bone marrow transplantation and then followed those same cells after transplant. TCRbeta repertoire sequencing was used in a few healthy controls to compare several methods for expanding Tregs specific for an allogeneic donor.

From the cysteine up to the phenylalanine, the CDR3 has a length of 15 residues. The only DNA kept is the CDR3, 45 bases in frame from the first base. V is cut by 0 bases and J by 3 bases, and the space between the germline ends is 11 bases. The germline V gene provides CDR1 MNHEY and CDR2 SVGAGI. Healthy control blood was obtained either as purchased buffy coats or from healthy volunteers. Healthy control blood was processed to PBMCs by Ficoll density gradient and cryopreserved, and patient PBMCs were collected before and after transplant. The paper's findings and limits, for the study overall: Expanding Tregs with activated donor B cells appeared to identify the most biologically relevant and donor-specific TCRbeta repertoire. The study was constrained by small patient numbers, and validation of the findings is required in larger populations and under other immunosuppression protocols. Biological reproducibility was not directly addressed, though technical replication error appeared minimal.

With regard to this clone: Its binding antigen is unknown. The sample holds no much larger clone one base away, and base qualities are not on file.

For TCRbeta CDR3 sequencing, genomic DNA from the sorted cells was extracted using the QIAGEN DNeasy Blood and Tissue Kit. High-throughput TCRbeta CDR3 sequencing, which included PCR amplification with bias correction and internal controls, was done commercially through immunoSEQ. The original pipeline was this. A unique productive TCRbeta sequence was defined by the CDR3 nucleotide sequence when primers matched, and otherwise by the CDR3 amino acid sequence together with the Vbeta and Jbeta genes. Donor-reactive sequences were defined as at least 5-fold expanded in CFSE-low cells versus unstimulated cells, with frequency of at least 0.01% in CFSE-low cells. Repertoire divergence was quantified by Jensen-Shannon divergence calculated from the top 100 TCRbeta sequences ranked by frequency. For samples with multiple sequencing runs, sorting error was corrected in each run separately before the runs were combined. Held by TCRdb, this immuneACCESS table contains in-frame sequences only and omits some clones. Under half of the omission traces to an unresolved V gene where checked; the cause of the rest is unknown. V and J calls and clone size follow that table, whereas D and trimming were derived from the DNA. This sample comprises 4,000 or so clones, 55% to 60% of them detected only once. The ten largest clones take up 3% to 4% of the sample.

The receptor was derived from a human donor in good health. In this chain, TRBV6-5 is recombined with TRBJ1-2; the D gene is possibly TRBD1, with 5 bases matching. The sequenced sample consisted of CD8+ T cells from blood cultured with allogeneic cells. The CDR3 amino acid sequence is: CASSYSIKGYYGYTF. The sequenced DNA: TGTGCCAGCAGTTACTCTATTAAGGGGTACTATGGCTACACCTTC.